These T cell receptor beta chains were read from a single sample in a study of blood T cell repertoires in COVID-19. Clones were sequenced by immunoSEQ multiplex PCR, and TCRdb holds only the in-frame ones, with some missing. The sample shows about 20,000 clones, more than 75% of them seen only once. Specimen: peripheral blood. Source of these receptors: a man between 50 and 59 years old with active COVID-19. Each CDR3 is given with its conserved first and last residue. D genes are given only for firm matches. Size is stated for part of the rows, as once, few or many counts, or as a class when the clone is expanded.

CDR3nt | CDR3aa | j_gene | d_gene | abundance | v_gene
TGTGCTAGTGGTTTGGCAGGGTCTAACTATGGCTACACCTTC | CASGLAGSNYGYTF | TRBJ1-2 | . | . | TRBV12-5
TGCAGTGCTAGTGCGGTAGATAACTACAATGAGCAGTTCTTC | CSASAVDNYNEQFF | TRBJ2-1 | . | . | TRBV20-1
TGTGCCAGCAGAAAGGGACAGCCCAACACTGAAGCTTTCTTT | CASRKGQPNTEAFF | TRBJ1-1 | TRBD1 | . | TRBV6-5
TGTGCCAGCAGTCAACAGGGTCTCTACGAGCAGTACTTC | CASSQQGLYEQYF | TRBJ2-7 | . | . | TRBV6-5
TGTGCCAGCAGTGCTAGCGGGGGGGCCAATGAGCAGTTCTTC | CASSASGGANEQFF | TRBJ2-1 | TRBD2 | . | TRBV6-4
TGTGCCAGCAGCTTAGGCGGTGCGGAGACCCAGTACTTC | CASSLGGAETQYF | TRBJ2-5 | . | once | TRBV5-5
TGTGCCAGCGGCCGACAGGGGTACTATGGCTACACCTTC | CASGRQGYYGYTF | TRBJ1-2 | TRBD1 | . | TRBV6-5
TGCGCCAGCAGCCAAGTAAATGAAAAACTGTTTTTT | CASSQVNEKLFF | TRBJ1-4 | . | . | TRBV4-1
TGTGCCAGCAGCGTTCAGACAGAGAACACTGAAGCTTTCTTT | CASSVQTENTEAFF | TRBJ1-1 | . | . | TRBV9
TGTGCCAGCAGCTTAGCGGGGACAGCCTACGAGCAGTACTTC | CASSLAGTAYEQYF | TRBJ2-7 | TRBD1 | few | TRBV7-9
TGTGCCACCAGTAAAGGACAGGGGTTTAGCAATGAGCAGTTCTTC | CATSKGQGFSNEQFF | TRBJ2-1 | TRBD1 | . | TRBV24-1
TGTGCCAGCAGTTTATCCGGGACACCCTATGGCTACACCTTC | CASSLSGTPYGYTF | TRBJ1-2 | . | . | TRBV28
TGTGCCAGCAGTCCCCTGGGGGGAACTAGCACAGATACGCAGTATTTT | CASSPLGGTSTDTQYF | TRBJ2-3 | . | . | TRBV27
TGTGCCAGCAGCTTAGCCCTCTCCGGGACAGGGGTCATCAATGAGCAGTTCTTC | CASSLALSGTGVINEQFF | TRBJ2-1 | TRBD1 | . | TRBV5-6
TGTGCCAGTAGTCCTGTAGCGGGGGCAGATACGCAGTATTTT | CASSPVAGADTQYF | TRBJ2-3 | TRBD2 | once | TRBV19
TGTGCCAGCAGCCGGACTAGCGGGGGGGCAAAATCCGGGGAGCTGTTTTTT | CASSRTSGGAKSGELFF | TRBJ2-2 | TRBD2 | once | TRBV5-4
TGTGCCAGCAGGGACTGGACAGCCACAGATACGCAGTATTTT | CASRDWTATDTQYF | TRBJ2-3 | . | . | TRBV6-5
TGCGCCAGCAGCTTAGAGGGGGTGGTCACTGAAGCTTTCTTT | CASSLEGVVTEAFF | TRBJ1-1 | . | . | TRBV5-1
TGTGCCAGCAGCCCGAGGACAGGAATGAACACTGAAGCTTTCTTT | CASSPRTGMNTEAFF | TRBJ1-1 | TRBD1 | . | TRBV11-2
TGTGCCAGCAGCCCACGACTATTGGATGGAAACACCATATATTTT | CASSPRLLDGNTIYF | TRBJ1-3 | . | once | TRBV5-8
TGTGCCAGCAGCTTAGCGTCACAGATGAACACTGAAGCTTTCTTT | CASSLASQMNTEAFF | TRBJ1-1 | . | . | TRBV7-6
TGTGCCAGCAGCTCCCTGGACGCCGGCGGGTACGAGCAGTACTTC | CASSSLDAGGYEQYF | TRBJ2-7 | . | once | TRBV5-6
TGTGCCAGCAGCGAACTACAGGGGGCGTTTCAGACCCAGTACTTC | CASSELQGAFQTQYF | TRBJ2-5 | TRBD1 | . | TRBV27
TGTGCCAGCAGCTTAGGGGGCACAGATACGCAGTATTTT | CASSLGGTDTQYF | TRBJ2-3 | . | once | TRBV5-8
TGTGCCAGCAGAAACAGGACTAATGAAAAACTGTTTTTT | CASRNRTNEKLFF | TRBJ1-4 | . | . | TRBV21-1
TGCAGCGGGCGGACTAGCGCCTACGAGCAGTACTTC | CSGRTSAYEQYF | TRBJ2-7 | TRBD2 | . | TRBV29-1
TGTGCCAGCAGCCCAGGGCTTAACCAAGAGACCCAGTACTTC | CASSPGLNQETQYF | TRBJ2-5 | . | . | TRBV5-5
TGTGCCAGCAGCAAAGGGACAGGGGTCACTGAAGCTTTCTTT | CASSKGTGVTEAFF | TRBJ1-1 | . | . | TRBV21-1
TGTGCCAGCAGCCAAGTGATGGGGCAGGGGGCAGATACGCAGTATTTT | CASSQVMGQGADTQYF | TRBJ2-3 | TRBD1 | . | TRBV4-2
TGCGCCAGCAGCCAAGATAGATCGGGGAATGGCTACACCTTC | CASSQDRSGNGYTF | TRBJ1-2 | . | . | TRBV4-3
TGTGCCAGCAGCTTAGCGACAGGGGTGAGGACCTACGAGCAGTACTTC | CASSLATGVRTYEQYF | TRBJ2-7 | TRBD1 | . | TRBV7-9
TGTGCCAGCAGCTTAGAGACAGGGTCGAACACTGAAGCTTTCTTT | CASSLETGSNTEAFF | TRBJ1-1 | TRBD1 | . | TRBV7-9
TGCGCCAGCACTGCTAGCGGGGGGGGCTCCTACAATGAGCAGTTCTTC | CASTASGGGSYNEQFF | TRBJ2-1 | TRBD2 | . | TRBV5-1
TGTGCCAGTAGGAAGACTAGCGGGGGGGCCGGGGAGCTGTTTTTT | CASRKTSGGAGELFF | TRBJ2-2 | TRBD2 | . | TRBV19
TGCGCCAGCAGCCAAGTAGCTATTAACGGGGATGAGCAGTTCTTC | CASSQVAINGDEQFF | TRBJ2-1 | . | once | TRBV4-3
TGTGCCAGCAGCCAAGTGCAAACAGTTTACTCTGGAAACACCATATATTTT | CASSQVQTVYSGNTIYF | TRBJ1-3 | . | . | TRBV3-1/TRBV3-2
TGTGCCAGTAGTATGAACAGGGGTGAAAAACTGTTTTTT | CASSMNRGEKLFF | TRBJ1-4 | TRBD1 | few | TRBV19
TGTGCCAGCAGCTCAGACAGAACTCGGGCGGGGGGCTACACCTTC | CASSSDRTRAGGYTF | TRBJ1-2 | . | . | TRBV11-2
TGTGCCAGCAGCCAAGATACACTTACTAGCGGGGGAACCACCCCATACAATGAGCAGTTCTTC | CASSQDTLTSGGTTPYNEQFF | TRBJ2-1 | TRBD2 | . | TRBV3-1/TRBV3-2
TGTGCCTGGAGTGTATTTCCAGCGGTGCAGTTCTTC | CAWSVFPAVQFF | TRBJ2-1 | . | . | TRBV30
TGCAGCGTTCCCCAAGTGCGGGAAGGGTATGGCTACACCTTC | CSVPQVREGYGYTF | TRBJ1-2 | . | . | TRBV29-1
TGTGCCAGCAGCCCCCCCGGGACAGGAGGCTACACCTTC | CASSPPGTGGYTF | TRBJ1-2 | TRBD1 | . | TRBV2
TGTGCCATCAGTGAGTCGAGCAGGGGGCAAGACGAGCAGTACTTC | CAISESSRGQDEQYF | TRBJ2-7 | TRBD1 | . | TRBV10-3
TGCGCCAGCAGCCCCAACTCCGGAAACACCATATATTTT | CASSPNSGNTIYF | TRBJ1-3 | . | . | TRBV5-1
TGTGCCAGCAGTACTCAGGGTTTCGCTGAAGCTTTCTTT | CASSTQGFAEAFF | TRBJ1-1 | . | . | TRBV2
TGTGCCAGCAGTTACGGGCGGGGGGCCTACAATGAGCAGTTCTTC | CASSYGRGAYNEQFF | TRBJ2-1 | TRBD2 | . | TRBV6-5
TGTGCCAGCAGTTACTCGCTGGGGAGGAACACTGAAGCTTTCTTT | CASSYSLGRNTEAFF | TRBJ1-1 | . | . | TRBV6-5
TGTGCCAGCAGCCATCCGGGACTTTACAATGAGCAGTTCTTC | CASSHPGLYNEQFF | TRBJ2-1 | . | . | TRBV5-8
TGTGCCAGCAGTTTGACAGGGGACGCGGGCTACACCTTC | CASSLTGDAGYTF | TRBJ1-2 | TRBD1 | . | TRBV12-3/TRBV12-4
TGTGCCTGGGGGAAAGGGGGGGCTGGGGCCAACGTCCTGACTTTC | CAWGKGGAGANVLTF | TRBJ2-6 | . | once | TRBV30
TGTGCCAGCTCACCACCCCAGGACACTGAAGCTTTCTTT | CASSPPQDTEAFF | TRBJ1-1 | . | . | TRBV18
TGTGCCAGCAGCTTAGCGGACAGGGACGAGCAGTACTTC | CASSLADRDEQYF | TRBJ2-7 | TRBD1 | . | TRBV7-9
TGTGCCAGCACCAGCGGGGGTTCTGGAAACACCATATATTTT | CASTSGGSGNTIYF | TRBJ1-3 | . | . | TRBV2
TGCGCCAGCAGCTTGTCGCCGGGACAGGGGTTTGGCGGTTATGGCTACACCTTC | CASSLSPGQGFGGYGYTF | TRBJ1-2 | TRBD1 | . | TRBV5-1
TGTGCCAGCAGTTTATCCTGGGAGGCGCAGATTGAAGCTTTCTTT | CASSLSWEAQIEAFF | TRBJ1-1 | . | . | TRBV27
TGTGCCAGCAGAAGGGACAACTATGAAGCTTTCTTT | CASRRDNYEAFF | TRBJ1-1 | . | . | TRBV6-5
TGTGCCAGTAGTATGGACAGGGGGCGGAACACTGAAGCTTTCTTT | CASSMDRGRNTEAFF | TRBJ1-1 | TRBD1 | . | TRBV19
TGTGCCAGTAGTATGGGCAGCACTGAAGCTTTCTTT | CASSMGSTEAFF | TRBJ1-1 | . | . | TRBV19
TGTGCCAGCAGTCGAAATGGGGGGGCAAGGACTGAAGCTTTCTTT | CASSRNGGARTEAFF | TRBJ1-1 | . | . | TRBV7-3